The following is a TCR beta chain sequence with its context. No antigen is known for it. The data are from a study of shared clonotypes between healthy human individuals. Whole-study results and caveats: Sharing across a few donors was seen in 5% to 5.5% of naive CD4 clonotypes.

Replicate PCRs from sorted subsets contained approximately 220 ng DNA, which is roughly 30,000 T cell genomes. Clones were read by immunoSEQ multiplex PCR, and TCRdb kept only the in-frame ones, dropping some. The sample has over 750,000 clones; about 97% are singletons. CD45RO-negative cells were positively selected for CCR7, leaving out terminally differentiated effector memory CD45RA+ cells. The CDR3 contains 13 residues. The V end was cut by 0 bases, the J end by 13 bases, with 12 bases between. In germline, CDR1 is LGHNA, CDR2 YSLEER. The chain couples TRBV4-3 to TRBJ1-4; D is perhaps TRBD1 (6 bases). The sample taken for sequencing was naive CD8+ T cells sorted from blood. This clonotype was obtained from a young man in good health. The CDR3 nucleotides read TGCGCCAGCAGCCAAGAACCAGGGGTAGGACTGTTTTTT. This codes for CASSQEPGVGLFF.